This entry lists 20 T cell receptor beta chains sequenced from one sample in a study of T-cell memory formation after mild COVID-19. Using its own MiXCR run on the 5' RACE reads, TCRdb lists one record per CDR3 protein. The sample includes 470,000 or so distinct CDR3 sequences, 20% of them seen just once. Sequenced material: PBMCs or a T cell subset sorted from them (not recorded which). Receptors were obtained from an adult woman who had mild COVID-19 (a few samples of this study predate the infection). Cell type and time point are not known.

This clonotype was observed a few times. The CDR3 is CASSLGRGSNQPQHF. In nucleotides, the CDR3 is TGTGCCAGCAGCTTAGGACGAGGAAGCAATCAGCCCCAGCATTTT. This rearrangement joins TRBV7-9 to TRBJ1-5; no clear D gene. The CDR3 is 15 residues long. Germline loops: CDR1 SEHNR, CDR2 FQNEAQ (reference sequence). The ends were cut back, 1 base at V and 1 base at J, with 8 bases in the middle. Drawing the rest from reference TRBV7-9 and TRBJ1-5, the complete variable domain is DTGVSQNPRHKITKRGQNVTFRCDPISEHNRLYWYRQTLGQGPEFLTYFQNEAQLEKSRLLSDRFSAERPKGSFSTLEIQRTEQGDSAMYLCASSLGRGSNQPQHFGDGTRLSIL.

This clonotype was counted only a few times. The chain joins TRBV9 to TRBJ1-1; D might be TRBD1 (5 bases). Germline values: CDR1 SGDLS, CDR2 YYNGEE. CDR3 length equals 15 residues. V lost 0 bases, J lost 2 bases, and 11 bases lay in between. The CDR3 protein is CASSVVAGTNTEAFF. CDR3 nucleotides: TGTGCCAGCAGCGTAGTGGCAGGGACTAACACTGAAGCTTTCTTT.

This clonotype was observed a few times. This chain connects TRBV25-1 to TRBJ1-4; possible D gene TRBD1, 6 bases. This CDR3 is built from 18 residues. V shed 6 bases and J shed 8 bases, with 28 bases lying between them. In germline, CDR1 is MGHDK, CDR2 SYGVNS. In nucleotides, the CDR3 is TGTGCCAGCAGCGTATCAGGACCTACCACAGGGCGTTGGGAAAAACTGTTTTTT. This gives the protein CASSVSGPTTGRWEKLFF.

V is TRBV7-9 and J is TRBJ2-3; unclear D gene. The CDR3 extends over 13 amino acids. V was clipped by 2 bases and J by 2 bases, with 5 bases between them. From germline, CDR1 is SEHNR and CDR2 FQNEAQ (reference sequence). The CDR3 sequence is CASSLMATDTQYF. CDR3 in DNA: TGTGCCAGCAGCTTAATGGCCACAGATACGCAGTATTTT.

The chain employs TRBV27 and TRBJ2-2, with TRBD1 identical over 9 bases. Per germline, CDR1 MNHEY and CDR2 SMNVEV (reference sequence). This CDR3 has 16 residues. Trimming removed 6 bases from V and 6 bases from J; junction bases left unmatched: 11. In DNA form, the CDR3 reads TGTGCCAGCAGCCCCGAGACAGGGGGGAGTGCCGGGGAGCTGTTTTTT. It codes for CASSPETGGSAGELFF.

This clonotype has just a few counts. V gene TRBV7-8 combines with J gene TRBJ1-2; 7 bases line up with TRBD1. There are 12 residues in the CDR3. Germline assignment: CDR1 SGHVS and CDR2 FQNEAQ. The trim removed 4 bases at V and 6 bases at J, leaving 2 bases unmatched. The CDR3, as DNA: TGTGCCAGCAGCTCGACAGGGAATGGCTACACCTTC. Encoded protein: CASSSTGNGYTF.

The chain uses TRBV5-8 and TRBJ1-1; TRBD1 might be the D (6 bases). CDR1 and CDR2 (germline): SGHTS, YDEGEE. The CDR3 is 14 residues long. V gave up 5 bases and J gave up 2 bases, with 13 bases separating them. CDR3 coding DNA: TGTGCCAGCAGACCTGAACAGGGTAACACTGAAGCTTTCTTT. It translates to CASRPEQGNTEAFF.

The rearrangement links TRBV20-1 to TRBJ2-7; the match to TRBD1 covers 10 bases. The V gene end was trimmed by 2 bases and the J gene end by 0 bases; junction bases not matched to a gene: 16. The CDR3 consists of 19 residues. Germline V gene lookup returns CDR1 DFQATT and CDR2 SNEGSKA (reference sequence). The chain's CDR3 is CSARLKPGQGITLSYEQYF. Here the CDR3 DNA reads TGCAGTGCTAGACTTAAACCGGGACAGGGGATTACCCTCTCCTACGAGCAGTACTTC.

In DNA form, the CDR3 reads TGTGCCAGCAGAACCGCGCGGGGGGCCTACAATGAGCAGTTCTTC. It specifies CASRTARGAYNEQFF. The V call is TRBV21-1, the J call TRBJ2-1; TRBD2, the table's D call, was not compared with the DNA. TRBV21-1 is shown as a pseudogene. This CDR3 has 15 residues.

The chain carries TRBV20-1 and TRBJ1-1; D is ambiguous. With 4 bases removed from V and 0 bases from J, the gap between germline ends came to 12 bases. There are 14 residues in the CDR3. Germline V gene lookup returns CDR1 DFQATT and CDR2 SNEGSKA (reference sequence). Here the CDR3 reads CSAMEGTMNTEAFF. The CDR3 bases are TGCAGTGCTATGGAGGGAACCATGAACACTGAAGCTTTCTTT.

The chain's CDR3 is CATSEGRGFNEQFF. The CDR3 DNA follows: TGTGCCACCAGTGAGGGCAGGGGTTTCAATGAGCAGTTCTTC. This sequence joins TRBV24-1 and TRBJ2-1, with D possibly TRBD1 on 6 matching bases. V was cut by 4 bases and J by 6 bases, with 12 bases left in between. This CDR3 has 14 amino acids. Germline V CDR1 and CDR2: KGHDR, SFDVKD.

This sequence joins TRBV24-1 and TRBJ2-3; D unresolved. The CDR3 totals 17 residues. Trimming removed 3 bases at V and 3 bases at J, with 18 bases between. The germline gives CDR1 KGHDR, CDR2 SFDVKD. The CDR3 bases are TGTGCCACCAGTGATACCCCTAGTTACGGGCCGACAGATACGCAGTATTTT. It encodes CATSDTPSYGPTDTQYF.

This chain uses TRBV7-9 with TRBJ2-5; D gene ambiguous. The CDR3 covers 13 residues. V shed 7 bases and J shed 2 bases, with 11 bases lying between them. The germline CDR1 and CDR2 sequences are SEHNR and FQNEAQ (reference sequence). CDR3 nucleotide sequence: TGTGCCAGCACCACCATTACGCAAGAGACCCAGTACTTC. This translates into CASTTITQETQYF.

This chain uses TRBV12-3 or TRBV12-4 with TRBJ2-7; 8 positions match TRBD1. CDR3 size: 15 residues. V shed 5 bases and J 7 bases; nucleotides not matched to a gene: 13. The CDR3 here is CASSPGLQTGAEQYF. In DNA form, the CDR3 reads TGTGCCAGCAGTCCAGGGTTACAGACAGGGGCAGAGCAGTACTTC.

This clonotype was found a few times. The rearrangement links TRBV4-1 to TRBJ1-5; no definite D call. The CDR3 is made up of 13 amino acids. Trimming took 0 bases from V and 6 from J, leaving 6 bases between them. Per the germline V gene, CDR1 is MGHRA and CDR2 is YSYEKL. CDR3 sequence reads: CASSQERAQPQHF. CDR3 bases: TGCGCCAGCAGCCAAGAGAGGGCTCAGCCCCAGCATTTT.

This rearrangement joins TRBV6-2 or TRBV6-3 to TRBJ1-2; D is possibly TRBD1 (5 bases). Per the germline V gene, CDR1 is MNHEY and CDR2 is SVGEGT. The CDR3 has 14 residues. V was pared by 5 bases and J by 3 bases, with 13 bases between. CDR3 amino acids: CASSPLDTDYGYTF. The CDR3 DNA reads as TGTGCCAGCAGTCCTCTGGACACAGACTATGGCTACACCTTC.

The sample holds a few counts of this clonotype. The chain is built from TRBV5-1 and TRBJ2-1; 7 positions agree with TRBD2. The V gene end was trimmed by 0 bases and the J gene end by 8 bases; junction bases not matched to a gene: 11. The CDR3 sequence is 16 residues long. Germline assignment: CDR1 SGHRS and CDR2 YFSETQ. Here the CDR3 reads CASSLVFRGSSDEQFF. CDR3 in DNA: TGCGCCAGCAGCTTGGTTTTTCGCGGGAGTTCGGATGAGCAGTTCTTC. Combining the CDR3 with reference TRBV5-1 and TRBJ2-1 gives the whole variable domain KAGVTQTPRYLIKTRGQQVTLSCSPISGHRSVSWYQQTPGQGLQFLFEYFSETQRNKGNFPGRFSGRQFSNSRSEMNVSTLELGDSALYLCASSLVFRGSSDEQFFGPGTRLTVL.

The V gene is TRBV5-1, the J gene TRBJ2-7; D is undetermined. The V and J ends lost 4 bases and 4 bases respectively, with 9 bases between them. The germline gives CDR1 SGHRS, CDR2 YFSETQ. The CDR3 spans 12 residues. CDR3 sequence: CASSISSYEQYF. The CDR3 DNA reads TGCGCCAGCAGCATTTCGTCGTACGAGCAGTACTTC.

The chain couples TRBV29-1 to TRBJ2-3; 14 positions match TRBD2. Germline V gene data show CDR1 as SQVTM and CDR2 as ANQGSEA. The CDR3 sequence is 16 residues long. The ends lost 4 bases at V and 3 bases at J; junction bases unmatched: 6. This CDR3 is CSVGGTSGRITDTQYF. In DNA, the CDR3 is TGCAGCGTTGGGGGGACTAGCGGGAGAATTACAGATACGCAGTATTTT.

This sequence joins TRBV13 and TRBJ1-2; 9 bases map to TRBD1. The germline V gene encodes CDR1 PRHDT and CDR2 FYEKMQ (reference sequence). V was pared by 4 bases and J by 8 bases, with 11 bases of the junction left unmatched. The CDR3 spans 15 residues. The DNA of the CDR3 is TGTGCCAGCAGCTCGTCGGACAGGGGTGCCTGGGGCTACACCTTC. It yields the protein CASSSSDRGAWGYTF.